The text below deals with one T cell receptor (beta chain). Its target is unknown. The V segment lost 4 bases and the J segment 8 bases; nucleotides outside the gene matches: 19. Per germline, CDR1 WSHSY and CDR2 SAAADI. The CDR3 runs 17 residues. The source of the sample is a study of T-cell memory formation after mild COVID-19. General study findings and limits: Memory cells collected pre-infection included some clones that later responded, suggesting cross-reactive memory joined. Clones contracting day 15 to 85 were balanced CD4/CD8; later expanders leaned CD4+.

TCRdb processed the 5' RACE reads anew with MiXCR; each CDR3 protein has one entry. This table holds about 100,000 distinct CDR3 sequences, about a sixth found once. Sequencing input: PBMCs or a T cell subset sorted from them (not recorded which). This clonotype was obtained from a man younger than 30 who had mild COVID-19 (a few samples of this study predate the infection). Cell type and time point are not known. This chain connects TRBV10-2 to TRBJ1-2, with 7 positions matching TRBD1. CDR3 sequence: CASSGSGTEPLLRGYTF. In DNA, the CDR3 is TGCGCCAGCAGTGGCTCCGGGACAGAGCCCCTCCTCAGGGGCTACACCTTC.